Following are 17 T cell receptor beta chains from one sample sequenced in a study of T cell repertoires in cytomegalovirus infection. TCRdb reprocessed the reads with MiXCR, giving one entry per CDR3 protein. The sample consists of some 280,000 distinct CDR3 sequences, about an eighth of them appearing once. Sequenced: PBMCs. The receptor set was obtained from a human donor in good health (CMV status not recorded). Some clones in this sample may be carry-over from other donors' samples.

V and J are TRBV5-5 and TRBJ2-5; 8 bases map to TRBD1. V shed 5 bases, J shed 7 bases, and the junction held 10 bases outside the gene matches. There are 14 residues in the CDR3. The germline gives CDR1 SGHKS, CDR2 YYEKEE (reference sequence). CDR3 in DNA: TGTGCCAGCAGAATGACAGGGGTCGGGGGGACCCAGTACTTC. Translation: CASRMTGVGGTQYF.

This clonotype was detected many times. The chain recombines TRBV7-9 with TRBJ2-7; 7 bases are shared with TRBD1. Germline lookup yields CDR1 SEHNR and CDR2 FQNEAQ (reference sequence). CDR3 size: 14 residues. The J segment lost 1 base and the V segment lost 5 bases, leaving 5 bases of the junction unmatched. The CDR3 bases are TGTGCCAGCAGCAGGGGACAGCAATCCTACGAGCAGTACTTC. This translates into CASSRGQQSYEQYF. Together with reference TRBV7-9 and TRBJ2-7, the CDR3 gives the full variable domain: DTGVSQNPRHKITKRGQNVTFRCDPISEHNRLYWYRQTLGQGPEFLTYFQNEAQLEKSRLLSDRFSAERPKGSFSTLEIQRTEQGDSAMYLCASSRGQQSYEQYFGPGTRLTVT.

This clonotype turned up a few times. The V and J genes are TRBV6-2 or TRBV6-3 and TRBJ1-2; D unresolved. This CDR3 spans 15 amino acids. Trimming removed 5 bases at V and 8 bases at J, with 21 bases between. Germline CDR1 MNHEY, CDR2 SVGEGT. The CDR3 loop reads CASSDPLGSRGGYTF. Written as DNA, the CDR3 is TGTGCCAGCAGTGACCCGCTAGGGTCCCGTGGCGGCTACACCTTC.

The chain links TRBV2 to TRBJ2-7, with 8 bases fitting TRBD2. Germline V gene sequence: CDR1 SNHLY, CDR2 FYNNEI. The CDR3 has 13 residues. The V segment lost 6 bases and the J segment 4 bases; nucleotides outside the gene matches: 5. The CDR3 sequence is CASRHGGGYEQYF. The CDR3 DNA is TGTGCCAGCAGGCACGGGGGGGGGTACGAGCAGTACTTC.

The sample holds a few counts of this clonotype. The gene calls are TRBV29-1 and TRBJ1-4; D is undetermined. The CDR3 extends over 14 amino acids. CDR1 and CDR2 from the germline V gene are SQVTM and ANQGSEA. V shed 4 bases and J shed 4 bases, with 13 bases lying between them. CDR3 DNA sequence: TGCAGCGTTGTGAAACCCCCGAATAATGAAAAACTGTTTTTT. This encodes CSVVKPPNNEKLFF.

This rearrangement joins TRBV5-4 to TRBJ2-1; 9 nucleotides match TRBD1. The germline V gene has CDR1 SGHNT and CDR2 YYREEE (reference sequence). V was pared by 2 bases and J by 9 bases, with 9 bases of the junction left unmatched. The CDR3 runs to 15 residues. The CDR3 nucleotides are TGTGCCAGCAGCTTCCCCGGGACAGGGTCACTTGAGCAGTTCTTC. Translation: CASSFPGTGSLEQFF.

This clonotype was found many times. This chain links TRBV12-3 or TRBV12-4 with TRBJ1-2; a possible D gene is TRBD1 (5 bases). This CDR3 is 13 amino acids long. The germline V and J ends were trimmed by 4 bases and 7 bases, with 13 bases remaining between them. The CDR3: CASSSPRVGGYTF. The CDR3 DNA sequence: TGTGCCAGCAGTTCGCCCAGGGTTGGTGGCTACACCTTC.

This clonotype was seen ten or more times. The chain carries TRBV12-3 or TRBV12-4 and TRBJ2-1; 10 bases are shared with TRBD2. Trimming at V came to 6 bases and at J to 3 bases, leaving 5 bases not matched to a gene. This CDR3 comprises 15 residues. The CDR3 nucleotides are TGTGCCAGCAGGCGGGTAGCGGGGGGCTACAATGAGCAGTTCTTC. It yields the protein CASRRVAGGYNEQFF.

This clonotype turned up a few times. This rearrangement joins TRBV10-3 to TRBJ2-1; 13 bases map to TRBD2. J gave up 0 bases and V 6 bases, and 11 bases lay outside the gene matches. The V gene's germline CDR1 is ENHRY and CDR2 SYGVKD. The CDR3 runs to 19 residues. CDR3: CAIRGPQGTSGASYNEQFF. CDR3 DNA sequence: TGTGCCATCAGGGGCCCACAAGGGACTAGCGGGGCCTCCTACAATGAGCAGTTCTTC.

This clonotype was seen ten or more times. The V call is TRBV7-6, the J call TRBJ2-7, with 11 bases identical to TRBD1. V was pared by 5 bases and J by 4 bases, with 7 bases of the junction left unmatched. This CDR3 has 15 amino acids. The germline CDR1 and CDR2 sequences are SGHVS and FNYEAQ. CDR3 residues: CASSPTGTGGYEQYF. In nucleotides, the CDR3 is TGTGCCAGCAGCCCCACCGGGACAGGGGGTTACGAGCAGTACTTC.

This clonotype was picked up a small number of times. V and J are TRBV29-1 and TRBJ2-7; D is unresolved. The CDR3 loop spans 11 amino acids. Germline CDR1 reads SQVTM; CDR2 reads ANQGSEA. Trimming cost V 4 bases and J 3 bases, with 7 bases left between them. The DNA of the CDR3 is TGCAGCGTTGTGATCGGCTACGAGCAGTACTTC. Translation gives CSVVIGYEQYF.

V gene TRBV2 combines with J gene TRBJ1-1; weak D call: TRBD1 (6 bases). CDR1 SNHLY and CDR2 FYNNEI come from the germline V gene. Trimming removed 4 bases from V and 1 base from J, with 10 bases in between. The CDR3 extends over 14 amino acids. In DNA, the CDR3 is TGTGCCAGCAGTGCCAGAGGGGGGAACACTGAAGCTTTCTTT. Translating it yields CASSARGGNTEAFF.

This sequence joins TRBV29-1 and TRBJ2-7; TRBD1 matches 9 bases. Germline CDR1 SQVTM, CDR2 ANQGSEA. This CDR3 is 13 amino acids long. V shed 6 bases and J 3 bases; nucleotides not matched to a gene: 6. Here the CDR3 reads CSVTTTGGYEQYF. For the CDR3, the DNA is TGCAGCGTAACAACGACAGGGGGCTACGAGCAGTACTTC.

At least ten counts were recorded for this clonotype. The rearrangement links TRBV7-2 to TRBJ2-2; 7 bases map to TRBD2. This CDR3 spans 18 amino acids. Trimming at V came to 5 bases and at J to 6 bases, leaving 18 bases not matched to a gene. The germline gives CDR1 SGHTA, CDR2 FQGNSA. CDR3 in DNA: TGTGCCAGCAGCCCCTGGATGGGGGGGAGTGGGATTGCCGGGGAGCTGTTTTTT. It translates to CASSPWMGGSGIAGELFF. The variable domain in full, with the rest retrieved from reference TRBV7-2 and TRBJ2-2, is GAGVSQSPSNKVTEKGKDVELRCDPISGHTALYWYRQSLGQGLEFLIYFQGNSAPDKSGLPSDRFSAERTGGSVSTLTIQRTQQEDSAVYLCASSPWMGGSGIAGELFFGEGSRLTVL.

This clonotype was seen at least ten times. The V gene is TRBV7-2, the J gene TRBJ2-1; TRBD2 agrees at 11 bases. This CDR3 comprises 15 residues. V gave up 3 bases and J gave up 6 bases; unmatched junction bases: 4. CDR1 is SGHTA, CDR2 FQGNSA, per germline. CDR3 DNA: TGTGCCAGCAGCTTCTTTAGCGGGGGGGCCAATGAGCAGTTCTTC. It translates to CASSFFSGGANEQFF.

This clonotype appeared a few times. The chain couples TRBV20-1 to TRBJ2-7, with D unclear. The CDR3 is 13 residues long. The germline gives CDR1 DFQATT, CDR2 SNEGSKA (reference sequence). V lost 6 bases, J lost 2 bases, and 14 bases lay in between. As DNA, the CDR3 is TGCAGTGCCGAAGGTCTACAGACCTACGAGCAGTACTTC. It encodes CSAEGLQTYEQYF.

The rearrangement joins TRBV4-1 to TRBJ1-2, with D possibly matching TRBD1 (5 bases). The ends were cut back, 0 bases at V and 4 bases at J, with 12 bases in the middle. Looked up from germline, CDR1 is MGHRA and CDR2 is YSYEKL. There are 15 residues in the CDR3. CDR3 coding DNA: TGCGCCAGCAGCCAAGAAAGGGTTACAGGCTATGGCTACACCTTC. It encodes CASSQERVTGYGYTF.